This entry is about one T cell receptor (beta chain). The V end was cut by 1 base, the J end by 0 bases, with 10 bases between. The CDR3 covers 15 residues. Germline V gene sequence: CDR1 MNHNS, CDR2 SASEGT. The data originate from a study of memory CD4+ T cells and cytomegalovirus serostatus. Clones were sequenced by immunoSEQ multiplex PCR, and TCRdb holds only the in-frame ones, with some missing. The sample contains about 64,000 clones, over 60% of which appear only once. Single viable CD3+CD4+CD8-CD45RO+ cells were sorted as the memory CD4+ T cells. The sequence came from an adult in good health and CMV-seronegative. The source material was memory CD4+ T cells from blood. This rearrangement joins TRBV6-1 to TRBJ2-7; D remains ambiguous. In nucleotides, the CDR3 is TGTGCCAGCAGTGAAGACTCCTTGATCTCCTACGAGCAGTACTTC. It is translated as CASSEDSLISYEQYF.